The 8 T cell receptor beta chains below all came from one sample that was sequenced in a study of cytomegalovirus exposure and HLA in healthy donors. Primers for the PCR totalled 60 Vbeta and 13 Jbeta. TCRdb's table, derived via immunoSEQ multiplex PCR, lists solely in-frame clones and lacks some. The sample data list about 170,000 clones. The sample was PBMCs. These receptors all come from a woman aged 18-29 years in good health and CMV-seropositive.

The chain combines TRBV7-9 with TRBJ2-7, with D possibly matching TRBD1 (5 bases). CDR3 length: 11 amino acids. CDR1 is SEHNR, CDR2 FQNEAQ, per germline (reference sequence). V was cut by 10 bases and J by 7 bases, with 14 bases left in between. The CDR3 nucleotides read TGTGCCACCTCGCAGGGTATAGAGCAGTACTTC. This sequence encodes CATSQGIEQYF.

The V gene is TRBV6-5, the J gene TRBJ2-3, with 7 bases that match TRBD1. The germline V gene has CDR1 MNHEY and CDR2 SVGAGI. The ends lost 4 bases at V and 7 bases at J; junction bases unmatched: 5. The CDR3 has 13 amino acids. The CDR3 protein is CASSSGTVYTQYF. CDR3 coding DNA: TGTGCCAGCAGTTCCGGGACAGTGTATACGCAGTATTTT.

The chain has TRBV5-1 and TRBJ2-3; 7 bases align to TRBD2. V gave up 2 bases and J gave up 1 base; unmatched junction bases: 7. This CDR3 has 16 residues. Germline-derived CDR1 and CDR2 are SGHRS and YFSETQ. CDR3 coding DNA: TGCGCCAGCAGCTTAGGCCGGCTAGCGGGCACAGATACGCAGTATTTT. As protein: CASSLGRLAGTDTQYF.

The V and J genes are TRBV4-3 and TRBJ1-3; 9 bases align to TRBD1. The CDR3 extends over 15 amino acids. V was pared by 0 bases and J by 6 bases, with 3 bases of the junction left unmatched. Germline V CDR1 and CDR2: LGHNA, YSLEER. CDR3 protein: CASSQDGTGLNTIYF. The CDR3, as DNA: TGCGCCAGCAGCCAAGATGGGACAGGGCTAAACACCATATATTTT.

This chain joins TRBV15 and TRBJ2-1, with 7 bases matching TRBD2. The CDR3 has 15 residues. V lost 4 bases and J lost 4; bases outside the gene matches: 7. In germline, CDR1 is LNHNV, CDR2 YYDKDF (reference sequence). The CDR3 loop reads CATSKGGRAYNEQFF. In DNA form, the CDR3 reads TGTGCCACCAGCAAGGGCGGGAGAGCTTACAATGAGCAGTTCTTC. Looking up the rest from reference TRBV15 and TRBJ2-1 gives the full variable domain: DAMVIQNPRYQVTQFGKPVTLSCSQTLNHNVMYWYQQKSSQAPKLLFHYYDKDFNNEADTPDNFQSRRPNTSFCFLDIRSPGLGDTAMYLCATSKGGRAYNEQFFGPGTRLTVL.

This rearrangement joins TRBV6-1 to TRBJ2-7; 7 nucleotides agree with TRBD1. J gave up 2 bases and V 6 bases, and 10 bases lay outside the gene matches. This CDR3 spans 15 amino acids. Germline values: CDR1 MNHNS, CDR2 SASEGT. The CDR3 sequence: CASRTHRGAPYEQYF. CDR3 bases: TGTGCCAGCAGAACCCACAGGGGAGCCCCCTACGAGCAGTACTTC.

The chain combines TRBV7-2 with TRBJ1-2, with a weak D call TRBD1 (6 bases). V was cut by 0 bases and J by 5 bases, with 16 bases left in between. The CDR3 loop spans 16 amino acids. Germline values: CDR1 SGHTA, CDR2 FQGNSA. The CDR3 region has the DNA TGTGCCAGCAGCTTAGCGGGGCAGGGGCTGAGGTATGGCTACACCTTC. It encodes CASSLAGQGLRYGYTF.

The rearrangement joins TRBV18 to TRBJ2-1, with a tentative D call TRBD2 (5 bases). Germline assignment: CDR1 KGHSH and CDR2 LQKENI. This CDR3 is built from 15 residues. V dropped 5 bases and J dropped 2 bases, with 13 bases sitting between them. The DNA for the CDR3 is TGTGCCAGCTCAACACTAGATGGTACCTACAATGAGCAGTTCTTC. Encoded protein: CASSTLDGTYNEQFF.